This TCR beta chain appears in the sequencing data of a study of T cells in Graves' hyperthyroidism and ophthalmopathy. At the level of the study: The blood sample was taken at first diagnosis, before treatment began.

TCR beta CDR3 region amplification was performed from RNA transcripts. The TCR CDR3 first-round RT-PCR relied on the HTBI primer set. TCRdb recomputed calls from the multiplex PCR reads with MiXCR, one row per CDR3 protein. This sample has 250,000 or so distinct CDR3 sequences; 15% to 20% occur once, and the top ten carry around 28%. There are many counts of this clonotype. The antigen is undetermined. The V gene end was trimmed by 1 base and the J gene end by 0 bases; junction bases not matched to a gene: 2. The CDR3 contains 15 residues. Per germline, CDR1 SGHAT and CDR2 FQNNGV. The study's findings and limits: Blood also held most thyroid clonotypes expanded beyond 0.001.

This sequence joins TRBV11-2 and TRBJ2-5; 7 positions agree with TRBD2. The clonotype originates from a woman aged 18-29 years with Graves' ophthalmopathy. Sequences were obtained from blood. Written as DNA, the CDR3 is TGTGCCAGCAGCTTAGTTGGACTAGACCAAGAGACCCAGTACTTC. Its protein product is CASSLVGLDQETQYF.